This record looks at one TCR beta chain sequence and its context. Deep level was the assay's run setting. Every subset's genomic DNA went evenly onto several immunoSEQ plates. Only in-frame clones appear in the TCRdb table, and some are missing; sequencing was by immunoSEQ multiplex PCR. Here the sample spans roughly 490,000 clones, approximately 79% being singletons. This record belongs to a study of shared clonotypes between healthy human individuals. Roughly 90 million PBMCs served as the genomic DNA source for unsorted samples. The ends were cut back, 6 bases at V and 0 bases at J, with 7 bases in the middle. Germline V CDR1 and CDR2: SGDLS, YYNGEE. This CDR3 is built from 13 residues.

This TCR derives from a woman aged 35 to 49 in good health. Some clones in this sample may be carry-over from other donors' samples. Specimen: PBMCs. This rearrangement joins TRBV9 to TRBJ1-3; D unresolved. In nucleotides, the CDR3 is TGTGCCAGCAAGGAAAACTCTGGAAACACCATATATTTT. This sequence encodes CASKENSGNTIYF.